This T cell receptor beta chain derives from a study of a mutant IDH1 vaccine in newly diagnosed glioma. Turning to the study itself: Commencement of vaccination occurred 4-6 weeks following radiotherapy alone, or concurrently with temozolomide cycles. Week 35 was assigned to visit V12, and week 47 was assigned to visit V13.

Time point specified: week 35, safety follow-up. In every dose of vaccine, 300 ug of mutant IDH1 20-mer peptide was given alongside topical imiquimod. Germline V gene sequence: CDR1 SGHRS, CDR2 YFSETQ. V lost 4 bases and J 5 bases, leaving 15 bases between the germline ends. CDR3 length: 14 residues. The method was immunoSEQ multiplex PCR; TCRdb's version includes in-frame clones alone and lacks a portion of them. The sample carries tens of thousands of clones, approximately 80% recorded once. As concerns this clone: As yet, its antigen is unknown.

This sequence joins TRBV5-1 and TRBJ2-5, with D perhaps being TRBD1 or TRBD2 (5 bases each). The sequencing used PBMCs, collected from a glioma patient whose treatment included an IDH1 peptide vaccine. This sequence was found in a young man with glioma. The chain's CDR3 is CASSPPGDGETQYF. CDR3 nucleotides: TGCGCCAGCAGCCCACCCGGGGACGGGGAGACCCAGTACTTC. The full variable domain, completed using reference TRBV5-1 and TRBJ2-5, is KAGVTQTPRYLIKTRGQQVTLSCSPISGHRSVSWYQQTPGQGLQFLFEYFSETQRNKGNFPGRFSGRQFSNSRSEMNVSTLELGDSALYLCASSPPGDGETQYFGPGTRLLVL.